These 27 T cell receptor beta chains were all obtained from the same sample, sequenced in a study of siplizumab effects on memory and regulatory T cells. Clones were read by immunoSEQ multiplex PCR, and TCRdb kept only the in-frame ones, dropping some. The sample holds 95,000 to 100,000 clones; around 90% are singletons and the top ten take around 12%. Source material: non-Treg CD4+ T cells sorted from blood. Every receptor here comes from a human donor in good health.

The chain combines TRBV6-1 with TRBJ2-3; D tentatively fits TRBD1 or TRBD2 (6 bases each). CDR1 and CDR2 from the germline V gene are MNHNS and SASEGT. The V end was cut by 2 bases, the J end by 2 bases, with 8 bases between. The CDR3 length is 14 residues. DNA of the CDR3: TGTGCCAGCAGTGAATGGGGGGCCACAGATACGCAGTATTTT. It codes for CASSEWGATDTQYF.

The CDR3 DNA follows: TGTGCCAGCAGCCCAAGGACAGACGAGCAGTACTTC. Protein: CASSPRTDEQYF. The chain is built from TRBV11-3 and TRBJ2-7; tentatively, D is TRBD1 (6 bases). This CDR3 has 12 amino acids. CDR1 is SGHNT, CDR2 YENEEA, per germline. The ends were cut back, 5 bases at V and 5 bases at J, with 10 bases in the middle. The full variable domain, rest sourced from reference TRBV11-3 and TRBJ2-7, is EAGVVQSPRYKIIEKKQPVAFWCNPISGHNTLYWYLQNLGQGPELLIRYENEEAVDDSQLPKDRFSAERLKGVDSTLKIQPAELGDSAVYLCASSPRTDEQYFGPGTRLTVT.

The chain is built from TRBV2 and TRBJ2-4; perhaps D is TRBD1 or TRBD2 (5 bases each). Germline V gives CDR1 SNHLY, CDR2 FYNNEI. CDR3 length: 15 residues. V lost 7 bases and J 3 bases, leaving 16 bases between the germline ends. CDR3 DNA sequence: TGTGCCAGCATAGGGATCCGGGACGGCAAAAACATTCAGTACTTC. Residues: CASIGIRDGKNIQYF.

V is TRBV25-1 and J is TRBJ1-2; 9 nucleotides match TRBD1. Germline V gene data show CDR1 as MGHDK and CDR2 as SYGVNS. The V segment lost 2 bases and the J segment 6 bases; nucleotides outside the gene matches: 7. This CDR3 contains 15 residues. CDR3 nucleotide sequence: TGTGCCAGCAGTGAACCGGGACAGGGTAGGGATGGCTACACCTTC. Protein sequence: CASSEPGQGRDGYTF.

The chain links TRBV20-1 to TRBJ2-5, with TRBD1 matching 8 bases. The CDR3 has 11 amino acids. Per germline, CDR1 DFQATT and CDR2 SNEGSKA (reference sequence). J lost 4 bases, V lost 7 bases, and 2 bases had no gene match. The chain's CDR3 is CSGQGTETQYF. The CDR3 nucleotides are TGCAGTGGACAGGGGACAGAGACCCAGTACTTC.

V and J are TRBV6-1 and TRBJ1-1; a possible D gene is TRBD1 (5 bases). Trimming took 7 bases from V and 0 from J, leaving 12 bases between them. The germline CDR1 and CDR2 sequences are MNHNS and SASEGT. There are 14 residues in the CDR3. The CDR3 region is CASTRDSMNTEAFF. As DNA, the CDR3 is TGTGCCAGCACCAGGGATTCCATGAACACTGAAGCTTTCTTT.

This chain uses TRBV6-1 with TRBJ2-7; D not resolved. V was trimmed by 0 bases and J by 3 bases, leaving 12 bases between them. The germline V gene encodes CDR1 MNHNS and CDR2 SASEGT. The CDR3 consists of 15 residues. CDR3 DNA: TGTGCCAGCAGTGAAGCGCTACAGTACGACTACGAGCAGTACTTC. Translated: CASSEALQYDYEQYF.

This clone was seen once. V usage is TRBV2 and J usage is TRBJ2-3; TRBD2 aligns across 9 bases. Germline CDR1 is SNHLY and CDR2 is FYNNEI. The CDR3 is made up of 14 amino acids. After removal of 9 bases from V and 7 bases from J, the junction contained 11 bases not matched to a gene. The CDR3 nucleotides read TGTGCCAGAGTGGGACTAGCCCCCACTTATACGCAGTATTTT. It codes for CARVGLAPTYTQYF.

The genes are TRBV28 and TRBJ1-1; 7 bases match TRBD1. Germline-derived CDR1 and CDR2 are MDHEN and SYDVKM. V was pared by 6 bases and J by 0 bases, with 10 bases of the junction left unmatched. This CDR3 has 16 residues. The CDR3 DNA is TGTGCCAGCAGCCTTGGGACAGTTCGAATGAACACTGAAGCTTTCTTT. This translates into CASSLGTVRMNTEAFF.

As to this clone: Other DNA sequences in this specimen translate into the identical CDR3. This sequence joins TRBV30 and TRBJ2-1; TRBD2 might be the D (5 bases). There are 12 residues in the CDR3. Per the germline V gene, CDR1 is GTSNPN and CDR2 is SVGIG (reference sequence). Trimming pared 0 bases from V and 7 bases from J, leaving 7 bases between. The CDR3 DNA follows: TGTGCCTGGAGTGTACTAGGGAATGAGCAGTTCTTC. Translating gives CAWSVLGNEQFF.

The CDR3 DNA sequence: TGTGCCAGCAGCTTTCCCGGGAGCTCTCCAGATACGCAGTATTTT. Encoded protein: CASSFPGSSPDTQYF. The V gene is TRBV5-4, the J gene TRBJ2-3, with D maybe TRBD2 (6 bases). V lost 2 bases and J 4 bases, leaving 14 bases between the germline ends. The V gene's germline CDR1 is SGHNT and CDR2 YYREEE (reference sequence). This CDR3 contains 15 residues.

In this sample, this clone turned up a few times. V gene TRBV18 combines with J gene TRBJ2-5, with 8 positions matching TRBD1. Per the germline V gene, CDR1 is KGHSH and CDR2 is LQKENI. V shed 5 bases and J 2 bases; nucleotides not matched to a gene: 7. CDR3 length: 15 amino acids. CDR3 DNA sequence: TGTGCCAGCTCATCTACTCGGACAGGGCAAGAGACCCAGTACTTC. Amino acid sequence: CASSSTRTGQETQYF.

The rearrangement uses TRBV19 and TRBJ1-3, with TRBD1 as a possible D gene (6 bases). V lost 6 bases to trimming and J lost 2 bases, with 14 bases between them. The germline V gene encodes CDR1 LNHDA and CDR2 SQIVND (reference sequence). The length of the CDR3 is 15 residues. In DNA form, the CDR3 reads TGTGCCAGTAGCCCAGGGGAAGGCGCTGGAAACACCATATATTTT. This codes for CASSPGEGAGNTIYF.

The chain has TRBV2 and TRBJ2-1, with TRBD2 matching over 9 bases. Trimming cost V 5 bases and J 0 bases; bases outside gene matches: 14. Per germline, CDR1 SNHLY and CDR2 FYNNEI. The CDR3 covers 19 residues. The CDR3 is CASSPGTSLRGSSYNEQFF. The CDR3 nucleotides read TGTGCCAGCAGTCCCGGGACTAGCCTAAGGGGGAGCTCCTACAATGAGCAGTTCTTC.

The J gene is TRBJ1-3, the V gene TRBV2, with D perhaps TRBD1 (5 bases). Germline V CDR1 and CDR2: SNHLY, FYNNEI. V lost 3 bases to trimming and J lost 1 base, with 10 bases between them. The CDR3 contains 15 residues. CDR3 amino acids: CASSDHRFSGNTIYF. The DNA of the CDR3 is TGTGCCAGCAGTGATCACAGGTTTTCTGGAAACACCATATATTTT.

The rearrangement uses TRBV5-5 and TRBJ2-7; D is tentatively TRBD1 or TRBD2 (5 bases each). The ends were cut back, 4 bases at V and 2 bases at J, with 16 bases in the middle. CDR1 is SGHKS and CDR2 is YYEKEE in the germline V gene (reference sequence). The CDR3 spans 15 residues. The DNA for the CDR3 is TGTGCCAGCAGCGCGGATGGGACGTCGCCCTACGAGCAGTACTTC. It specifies CASSADGTSPYEQYF.

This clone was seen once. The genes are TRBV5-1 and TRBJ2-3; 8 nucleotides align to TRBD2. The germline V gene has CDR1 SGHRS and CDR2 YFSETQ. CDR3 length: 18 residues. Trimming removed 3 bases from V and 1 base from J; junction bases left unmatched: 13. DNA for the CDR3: TGCGCCAGCAGCTCCGTAGCGGGAAAGATTAGCGGCACAGATACGCAGTATTTT. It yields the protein CASSSVAGKISGTDTQYF.

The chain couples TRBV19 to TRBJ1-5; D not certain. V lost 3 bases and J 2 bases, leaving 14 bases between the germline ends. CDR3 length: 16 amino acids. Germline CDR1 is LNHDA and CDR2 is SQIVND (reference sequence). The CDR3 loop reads CASSMGSVRGNQPQHF. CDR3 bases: TGTGCCAGTAGTATGGGGTCAGTAAGAGGCAATCAGCCCCAGCATTTT.

The CDR3 DNA reads as TGTGCCAGCAGTGGAGGGAGCTCCTATAATTCACCCCTCCACTTT. It translates to CASSGGSSYNSPLHF. The chain has TRBV2 and TRBJ1-6; D not certain. Germline V gives CDR1 SNHLY, CDR2 FYNNEI. V dropped 4 bases and J dropped 0 bases, with 7 bases sitting between them. The CDR3 consists of 15 residues.

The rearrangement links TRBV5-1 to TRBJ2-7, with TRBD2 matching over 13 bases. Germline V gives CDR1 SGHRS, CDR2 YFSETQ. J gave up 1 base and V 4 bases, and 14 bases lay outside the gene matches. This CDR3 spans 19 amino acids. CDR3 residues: CASSVLRRTSGSPSYEQYF. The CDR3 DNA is TGCGCCAGCAGCGTCCTCAGGAGGACTAGCGGGAGCCCTTCCTACGAGCAGTACTTC.

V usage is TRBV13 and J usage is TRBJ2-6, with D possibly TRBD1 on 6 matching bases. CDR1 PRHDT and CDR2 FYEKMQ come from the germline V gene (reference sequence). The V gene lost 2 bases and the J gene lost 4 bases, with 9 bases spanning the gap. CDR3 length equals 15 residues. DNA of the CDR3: TGTGCCAGCAGCTTATGGGGGCTGGGGGCCAACGTCCTGACTTTC. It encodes CASSLWGLGANVLTF.

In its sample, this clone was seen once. CDR3 loop: CASSRTVNTEAFF. The CDR3 bases are TGTGCCAGCAGCCGAACAGTAAACACTGAAGCTTTCTTT. This sequence joins TRBV6-1 and TRBJ1-1; D uncertain. The CDR3 runs 13 residues. Trimming pared 6 bases from V and 2 bases from J, leaving 10 bases between. Looked up from germline, CDR1 is MNHNS and CDR2 is SASEGT.

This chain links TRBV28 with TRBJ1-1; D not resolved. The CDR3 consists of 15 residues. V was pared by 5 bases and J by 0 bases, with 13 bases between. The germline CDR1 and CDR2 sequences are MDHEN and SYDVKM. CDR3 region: CASSIGRNMNTEAFF. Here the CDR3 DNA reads TGTGCCAGCAGTATAGGACGGAATATGAACACTGAAGCTTTCTTT.

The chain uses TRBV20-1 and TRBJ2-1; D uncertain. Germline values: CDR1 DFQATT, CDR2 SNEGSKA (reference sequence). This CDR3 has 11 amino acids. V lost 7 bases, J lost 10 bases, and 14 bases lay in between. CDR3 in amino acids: CSVSRSVEQFF. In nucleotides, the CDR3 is TGCAGTGTTTCTAGGTCTGTAGAGCAGTTCTTC.

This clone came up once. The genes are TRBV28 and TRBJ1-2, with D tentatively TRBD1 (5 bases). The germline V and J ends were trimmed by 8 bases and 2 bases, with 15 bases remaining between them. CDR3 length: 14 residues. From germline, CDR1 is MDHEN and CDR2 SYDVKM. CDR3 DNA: TGTGCCAGCCCAATGGGACCGTTCAACTATGGCTACACCTTC. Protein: CASPMGPFNYGYTF.

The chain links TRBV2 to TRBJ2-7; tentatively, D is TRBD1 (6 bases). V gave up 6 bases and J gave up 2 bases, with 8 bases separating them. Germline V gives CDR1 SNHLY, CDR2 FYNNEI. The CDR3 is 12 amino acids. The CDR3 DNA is TGTGCCAGCAGAGGGGGTGCCTACGAGCAGTACTTC. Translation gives CASRGGAYEQYF. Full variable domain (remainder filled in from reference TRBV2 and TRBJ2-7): EPEVTQTPSHQVTQMGQEVILRCVPISNHLYFYWYRQILGQKVEFLVSFYNNEISEKSEIFDDQFSVERPDGSNFTLKIRSTKLEDSAMYFCASRGGAYEQYFGPGTRLTVT.

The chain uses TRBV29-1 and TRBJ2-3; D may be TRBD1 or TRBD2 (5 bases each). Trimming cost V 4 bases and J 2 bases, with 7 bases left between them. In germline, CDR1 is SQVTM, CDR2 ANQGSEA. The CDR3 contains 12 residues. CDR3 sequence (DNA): TGCAGCGTTGCAGGGACCACAGATACGCAGTATTTT. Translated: CSVAGTTDTQYF.